These T cell receptor beta chains were read from a single sample in a study of blood T cell repertoires in COVID-19. Assay: immunoSEQ multiplex PCR; the TCRdb copy retains only in-frame clones and omits some. This sample carries roughly 270,000 clones, roughly 85% of them seen once, and the ten largest clones take roughly 2.5%. The sample taken for sequencing was PBMCs or T cells enriched from blood (not recorded which). Source of these receptors: a woman between 50 and 59 years old who had recovered from COVID-19. CDR3s include the opening cysteine and the closing phenylalanine or tryptophan. Fields, in order: D gene, clone size, J gene, CDR3 length, V gene, CDR3 protein, CDR3 DNA. The D gene is left open where the match is weak. The listing skips clone size in some rows; elsewhere it reads once, few, many or a size class.

>-|-|TRBJ1-1|15|TRBV18
CASSPFKQGNTEAFF
TGTGCCAGCTCACCCTTCAAACAGGGGAACACTGAAGCTTTCTTT
>TRBD1|-|TRBJ1-5|14|TRBV29-1
CSVSLQGRDGPQHF
TGCAGCGTTTCTCTACAGGGGCGTGATGGGCCCCAGCATTTT
>-|few|TRBJ1-4|15|TRBV29-1
CSVGPGGLLGEKLFF
TGCAGCGTCGGACCGGGGGGACTCCTAGGCGAAAAACTGTTTTTT
>-|-|TRBJ2-7|12|TRBV4-1
CASSREGYEQYF
TGCGCCAGCAGCCGCGAGGGTTACGAGCAGTACTTC
>TRBD2|-|TRBJ2-5|14|TRBV5-1
CASSPGLAGETQYF
TGCGCCAGCAGCCCCGGACTAGCTGGAGAGACCCAGTACTTC
>TRBD1|-|TRBJ2-5|15|TRBV2
CASRVGQGPTGAQYF
TGTGCCAGCAGGGTAGGACAGGGACCTACAGGGGCCCAGTACTTC
>-|-|TRBJ1-2|15|TRBV7-8
CASSPLLRANYGYTF
TGTGCCAGCAGCCCCCTACTCCGCGCTAACTATGGCTACACCTTC
>TRBD1|-|TRBJ1-2|14|TRBV27
CASSLSDRGFSYTF
TGTGCCAGCAGTTTATCGGACAGGGGATTCAGCTACACCTTC
>TRBD2|-|TRBJ2-2|16|TRBV6-2/TRBV6-3
CASSLGLAFTTGELFF
TGTGCCAGCAGTTTGGGACTAGCTTTTACCACCGGGGAGCTGTTTTTT
>-|once|TRBJ1-2|16|TRBV14
CASSQGAGRVSGGYTF
TGTGCCAGCAGCCAAGGGGCCGGTAGGGTCAGCGGTGGCTACACCTTC
>-|-|TRBJ2-5|13|TRBV4-1
CASSQRAKETQYF
TGCGCCAGCAGCCAGCGAGCAAAAGAGACCCAGTACTTC
>-|-|TRBJ1-6|13|TRBV6-5
CASSLQGTALLHF
TGTGCCAGCAGTCTACAGGGAACGGCCCTACTCCACTTT
>-|-|TRBJ2-7|15|TRBV11-2
CASSLSLSQTHEQYF
TGTGCCAGCAGCTTATCTCTCTCACAGACGCACGAGCAGTACTTC
>TRBD2|-|TRBJ2-2|16|TRBV9
CASSNRTSGRAGELFF
TGTGCCAGCAGCAATAGGACTAGCGGGAGGGCCGGGGAGCTGTTTTTT
>-|-|TRBJ1-2|17|TRBV12-1
CASSFLDRGFELDGYTF
TGTGCCAGCAGCTTTCTGGACAGGGGCTTCGAACTTGATGGCTACACCTTC
>TRBD1|-|TRBJ1-4|16|TRBV19
CASSILPGQGFEKLFF
TGTGCCAGTAGTATCCTTCCGGGACAGGGGTTTGAAAAACTGTTTTTT
>TRBD1|-|TRBJ2-7|13|TRBV10-3
CAISADRVWEQYF
TGTGCCATCAGCGCTGACAGGGTGTGGGAGCAGTACTTC
>TRBD1|-|TRBJ1-4|15|TRBV3-1/TRBV3-2
CASSQDREWDEKLFF
TGTGCCAGCAGCCAGGACAGGGAATGGGATGAAAAACTGTTTTTT
>TRBD1|-|TRBJ1-3|16|TRBV18
CASSPRPGQGVDTIYF
TGTGCCAGCTCACCACGCCCGGGACAGGGTGTGGACACCATATATTTT
>-|-|TRBJ2-5|14|TRBV4-2
CASSQGRTVETQYF
TGTGCCAGCAGCCAAGGCCGGACAGTAGAGACCCAGTACTTC
>-|-|TRBJ2-3|13|TRBV27
CAIRERRTDTQYF
TGTGCCATCCGGGAGCGGCGCACAGATACGCAGTATTTT
>-|-|TRBJ1-1|12|TRBV24-1
CATSSGNTEAFF
TGTGCCACCAGTTCAGGGAACACTGAAGCTTTCTTT
>-|-|TRBJ2-1|17|TRBV18
CASSPPNGQLAYNEQFF
TGTGCCAGCTCACCACCGAACGGACAGTTAGCCTACAATGAGCAGTTCTTC
>-|-|TRBJ1-2|15|TRBV5-1
CASSLAGSTNYGYTF
TGCGCCAGCAGCTTGGCTGGGAGCACTAACTATGGCTACACCTTC
>TRBD2|once|TRBJ2-3|15|TRBV11-3
CASRTLAGGADTQYF
TGTGCCAGCAGAACCTTAGCGGGAGGAGCAGATACGCAGTATTTT
>TRBD1|-|TRBJ1-2|13|TRBV10-1
CASSPTGAYGYTF
TGCGCCAGCAGCCCGACAGGGGCCTATGGCTACACCTTC
>-|-|TRBJ1-2|15|TRBV2
CASAETGKDNYGYTF
TGTGCCAGCGCAGAAACGGGGAAGGACAACTATGGCTACACCTTC
>-|-|TRBJ2-7|14|TRBV7-8
CASSLSTSWYEQYF
TGTGCCAGCAGCTTAAGCACTAGCTGGTACGAGCAGTACTTC
>-|once|TRBJ2-5|15|TRBV6-5
CASSYSGRTEETQYF
TGTGCCAGCAGTTACTCCGGTAGGACAGAAGAGACCCAGTACTTC
>TRBD1|-|TRBJ1-2|15|TRBV27
CASSTPGQGLGGYTF
TGTGCCAGCAGTACGCCGGGACAGGGGCTCGGTGGCTACACCTTC
>TRBD1|-|TRBJ1-1|16|TRBV6-5
CASSYSTGTGNTEAFF
TGTGCCAGCAGTTACTCTACCGGGACAGGGAACACTGAAGCTTTCTTT
>TRBD2|once|TRBJ2-4|17|TRBV6-2/TRBV6-3
CASSYGGLALAKNIQYF
TGTGCCAGCAGTTACGGGGGACTAGCCTTGGCCAAAAACATTCAGTACTTC
>-|-|TRBJ2-5|13|TRBV27
CASTGRGGETQYF
TGTGCCAGCACAGGCAGGGGTGGAGAGACCCAGTACTTC
>-|-|TRBJ1-3|16|TRBV28
CASRVHGKSSGNTIYF
TGTGCCAGCAGGGTACACGGGAAAAGCTCTGGAAACACCATATATTTT
>-|-|TRBJ2-3|15|TRBV24-1
CATSETGTKADTQYF
TGTGCCACCAGTGAAACCGGGACAAAGGCAGATACGCAGTATTTT
>TRBD1|-|TRBJ2-5|15|TRBV5-4
CASSHKGRGPETQYF
TGTGCCAGCAGCCACAAAGGCAGGGGGCCAGAGACCCAGTACTTC
>TRBD2|-|TRBJ2-3|13|TRBV2
CASTGGTTDTQYF
TGTGCCAGCACGGGAGGGACCACAGATACGCAGTATTTT
>TRBD1|-|TRBJ2-7|15|TRBV6-5
CASTASRGTGYEQYF
TGTGCCAGCACCGCATCCAGGGGGACAGGGTACGAGCAGTACTTC
>-|-|TRBJ2-7|13|TRBV20-1
CSASMADFREQYF
TGCAGTGCTAGTATGGCAGACTTCCGCGAGCAGTACTTC
>TRBD1|-|TRBJ1-2|14|TRBV28
CASSLTGGERGYTF
TGTGCCAGCAGCCTGACAGGGGGCGAAAGGGGCTACACCTTC